These 28 T cell receptor beta chains originate from one sample sequenced in a study of radiation and T cells in renal cell carcinoma. As to time point: blood 4 weeks post-SBRT, at nephrectomy. Specified treatment: 15 Gy SBRT to primary tumor, nephrectomy 4 weeks later. TCRdb's copy holds only in-frame clones and misses some; the assay was immunoSEQ multiplex PCR. This sample has under 200,000 clones, with roughly nine tenths found just once. The sequences come from blood, collected from a patient whose treatment included radiotherapy and nephrectomy. Every receptor here comes from a woman between 45 and 65 years old with renal cell carcinoma.

This chain uses TRBV5-1 with TRBJ1-2, with a weak D call TRBD1 (5 bases). This CDR3 has 14 amino acids. CDR1 is SGHRS, CDR2 YFSETQ, per germline. V lost 0 bases and J lost 8, with 14 bases in between. The CDR3: CASSLAPGLEGYTF. The CDR3, as DNA: TGCGCCAGCAGCTTGGCCCCAGGGTTGGAGGGCTACACCTTC. Using reference TRBV5-1 and TRBJ1-2 for the parts outside the CDR3, the full variable domain is KAGVTQTPRYLIKTRGQQVTLSCSPISGHRSVSWYQQTPGQGLQFLFEYFSETQRNKGNFPGRFSGRQFSNSRSEMNVSTLELGDSALYLCASSLAPGLEGYTFGSGTRLTVV.

The chain uses TRBV6-5 and TRBJ2-1; possibly TRBD2 for D (6 bases). The germline CDR1 and CDR2 sequences are MNHEY and SVGAGI. V was clipped by 7 bases and J by 2 bases, with 15 bases between them. The CDR3 extends over 15 amino acids. The chain's CDR3 is CASKAAGHPYNEQFF. In DNA, the CDR3 is TGTGCCAGCAAAGCCGCGGGGCACCCCTACAATGAGCAGTTCTTC.

The rearrangement uses TRBV29-1 and TRBJ2-5, with D perhaps TRBD2 (6 bases). Germline V lookup: CDR1 SQVTM, CDR2 ANQGSEA. V gave up 5 bases and J gave up 5 bases, with 24 bases separating them. The CDR3 loop spans 16 amino acids. The CDR3 DNA reads TGCAGCGTTCTACTCCGACAGTTTGGGGCGGGGGAGACCCAGTACTTC. Translated: CSVLLRQFGAGETQYF.

This clone was counted between two and nine times. The V gene is TRBV19, the J gene TRBJ2-7; a possible D gene is TRBD2 (7 bases). The CDR3 covers 15 residues. The V and J ends lost 3 bases and 0 bases respectively, with 12 bases between them. The V gene's germline CDR1 is LNHDA and CDR2 SQIVND (reference sequence). The CDR3 loop is CASSIGGGSSYEQYF. CDR3 coding DNA: TGTGCCAGTAGTATCGGCGGGGGCTCCTCCTACGAGCAGTACTTC.

This sequence joins TRBV4-3 and TRBJ1-2, with D perhaps TRBD1 (5 bases). Deletions cut 0 bases from V and 6 bases from J, with 17 bases between. CDR3 length equals 16 residues. Per the germline V gene, CDR1 is LGHNA and CDR2 is YSLEER. CDR3 residues: CASSQDLGHSPDGYTF. CDR3 coding DNA: TGCGCCAGCAGCCAAGATTTGGGGCACAGCCCCGATGGCTACACCTTC.

V and J are TRBV6-5 and TRBJ2-2, with TRBD2 matching 8 bases. Trimming took 6 bases from V and 6 from J; bases not matched to a gene: 9. This CDR3 contains 15 residues. CDR1 is MNHEY and CDR2 is SVGAGI in the germline V gene. The CDR3 bases are TGTGCCAGCAGGACTACGGGGGGGCGCGCCGGGGAGCTGTTTTTT. The encoded protein is CASRTTGGRAGELFF.

The chain employs TRBV7-9 and TRBJ1-2, with D tentatively TRBD1 (5 bases). Germline V CDR1 and CDR2: SEHNR, FQNEAQ (reference sequence). This CDR3 has 13 residues. Deletions cut 1 base from V and 7 bases from J, with 10 bases between. CDR3: CASSLDTRGGYTF. The CDR3 DNA reads TGTGCCAGCAGCTTAGATACTAGGGGTGGCTACACCTTC.

The chain joins TRBV4-1 to TRBJ1-5, with a weak D call TRBD1 (6 bases). Trimming cost V 0 bases and J 6 bases, with 12 bases left between them. The CDR3 is 15 residues long. Germline lookup yields CDR1 MGHRA and CDR2 YSYEKL. CDR3 DNA: TGCGCCAGCAGCCAAGAGGGGGCCGGGTCTCAGCCCCAGCATTTT. Its protein product is CASSQEGAGSQPQHF.

This clone has just a few counts. The chain combines TRBV19 with TRBJ1-2; 9 bases fit TRBD1. Germline loops: CDR1 LNHDA, CDR2 SQIVND (reference sequence). V lost 4 bases to trimming and J lost 10 bases; unmatched junction nucleotides: 16. The CDR3 has 16 amino acids. The DNA of the CDR3 is TGTGCCAGTAGTACGGACGGCGGCGGGACAGGGATTGACTACACCTTC. Its protein is CASSTDGGGTGIDYTF.

The chain couples TRBV28 to TRBJ1-4; TRBD1 agrees at 7 bases. The germline gives CDR1 MDHEN, CDR2 SYDVKM. V lost 9 bases to trimming and J lost 8 bases; unmatched junction nucleotides: 12. This CDR3 contains 14 residues. The CDR3 DNA is TGTGCCAGTGGGACAGCCAGTACGGGGGAAAAACTGTTTTTT. It specifies CASGTASTGEKLFF.

This chain joins TRBV5-8 and TRBJ2-7; D is perhaps TRBD1 (6 bases). Trimming stripped 4 bases from V and 6 bases from J, with 23 bases between. The germline gives CDR1 SGHTS, CDR2 YDEGEE. There are 16 residues in the CDR3. CDR3 nucleotides: TGTGCCAGCAGCCTCTTAGAGGGGACACCGGCTAGCGAGCAGTACTTC. Translation: CASSLLEGTPASEQYF.

V and J are TRBV9 and TRBJ2-1; 10 nucleotides agree with TRBD2. Germline loops: CDR1 SGDLS, CDR2 YYNGEE. This CDR3 contains 15 residues. After removal of 3 bases from V and 8 bases from J, the junction contained 8 bases not matched to a gene. The CDR3: CASSAASGGYYEQFF. In nucleotides, the CDR3 is TGTGCCAGCAGCGCGGCTAGCGGGGGTTATTATGAGCAGTTCTTC.

The J gene is TRBJ1-2, the V gene TRBV30; D is perhaps TRBD1 (6 bases). V lost 0 bases to trimming and J lost 4 bases, with 9 bases between them. Germline CDR1 reads GTSNPN; CDR2 reads SVGIG (reference sequence). This CDR3 spans 13 amino acids. For the CDR3, the DNA is TGTGCCTGGAGTGTTGGACAGAGCTATGGCTACACCTTC. Residues: CAWSVGQSYGYTF. The full variable domain, its missing parts supplied by reference TRBV30 and TRBJ1-2, is SQTIHQWPATLVQPVGSPLSLECTVEGTSNPNLYWYRQAAGRGLQLLFYSVGIGQISSEVPQNLSASRPQDRQFILSSKKLLLSDSGFYLCAWSVGQSYGYTFGSGTRLTVV.

V and J are TRBV18 and TRBJ2-1; D may match TRBD1 or TRBD2 (5 bases each). The CDR3 extends over 14 amino acids. Germline-derived CDR1 and CDR2 are KGHSH and LQKENI. V shed 4 bases and J shed 8 bases, with 15 bases lying between them. The CDR3 sequence: CASSRGDVSDEQFF. The CDR3 DNA sequence: TGTGCCAGCTCACGAGGGGACGTGTCCGATGAGCAGTTCTTC.

This chain links TRBV30 with TRBJ1-2; TRBD1 agrees at 7 bases. The CDR3 is 13 amino acids. Germline V gene sequence: CDR1 GTSNPN, CDR2 SVGIG (reference sequence). Written as DNA, the CDR3 is TGTGGGAACAAAGACAGGGACCAACATGGCTACACCTTC. Translating it yields CGNKDRDQHGYTF.

V gene TRBV13 combines with J gene TRBJ1-2; D unresolved. V shed 1 base and J shed 2 bases, with 5 bases lying between them. The CDR3 has 13 amino acids. Looked up from germline, CDR1 is PRHDT and CDR2 is FYEKMQ (reference sequence). The CDR3 here is CASSLDVNYGYTF. Here the CDR3 DNA reads TGTGCCAGCAGCTTAGACGTGAACTATGGCTACACCTTC.

The V gene is TRBV19, the J gene TRBJ2-7, with 9 bases fitting TRBD2. The CDR3 spans 15 residues. After removal of 6 bases from V and 3 bases from J, the junction contained 9 bases not matched to a gene. Germline V gives CDR1 LNHDA, CDR2 SQIVND (reference sequence). CDR3: CASREQTSGDYEQYF. CDR3 nucleotide sequence: TGTGCCAGTAGGGAACAGACTAGCGGAGACTACGAGCAGTACTTC. Drawing the rest from reference TRBV19 and TRBJ2-7, the complete variable domain is DGGITQSPKYLFRKEGQNVTLSCEQNLNHDAMYWYRQDPGQGLRLIYYSQIVNDFQKGDIAEGYSVSREKKESFPLTVTSAQKNPTAFYLCASREQTSGDYEQYFGPGTRLTVT.

This chain joins TRBV5-1 and TRBJ1-2, with 9 bases lining up with TRBD1. This CDR3 contains 15 residues. Germline lookup yields CDR1 SGHRS and CDR2 YFSETQ. The V gene end was trimmed by 4 bases and the J gene end by 3 bases; junction bases not matched to a gene: 7. Here the CDR3 reads CASSPVGTGHYGYTF. CDR3 bases: TGCGCCAGCAGCCCGGTCGGGACAGGGCACTATGGCTACACCTTC.

The CDR3 loop reads CAWSVFGPGELFF. CDR3 in DNA: TGTGCCTGGAGTGTATTCGGACCCGGGGAGCTGTTTTTT. J is TRBJ2-2 and V is TRBV30; D is unresolved. CDR1 is GTSNPN and CDR2 is SVGIG in the germline V gene (reference sequence). Between the trimmed V and J ends, which lost 0 bases and 6 bases, there was a span of 8 bases. The CDR3 loop spans 13 amino acids.

The chain couples TRBV5-1 to TRBJ2-7; 12 nucleotides line up with TRBD1. This CDR3 spans 15 amino acids. CDR1 SGHRS and CDR2 YFSETQ come from the germline V gene. Unmatched junction bases numbered 8, after V lost 4 bases and J lost 6 bases. The CDR3: CASSQTGTGGLEQYF. Written as DNA, the CDR3 is TGCGCCAGCAGCCAGACTGGGACAGGGGGCCTCGAGCAGTACTTC.

The chain recombines TRBV6-6 with TRBJ1-1; possible D gene TRBD1, 5 bases. Between the trimmed V and J ends, which lost 5 bases and 1 base, there was a span of 14 bases. Germline V CDR1 and CDR2: MNHNY, SVGAGI (reference sequence). The CDR3 runs to 15 residues. CDR3 protein: CASSPDGTRNTEAFF. The DNA of the CDR3 is TGTGCCAGCAGTCCGGACGGGACGAGGAACACTGAAGCTTTCTTT.

This clone occurred a few times. This rearrangement joins TRBV7-3 to TRBJ1-6, with D tentatively TRBD1 (6 bases). The CDR3 has 16 residues. Trimming removed 5 bases at V and 5 bases at J, with 16 bases between. Germline values: CDR1 SGHTA, CDR2 FQGTGA. CDR3 DNA: TGTGCCAGCAGCCAGACGGGGGGCGCGGATAATTCACCCCTCCACTTT. It translates to CASSQTGGADNSPLHF.

The chain couples TRBV5-1 to TRBJ2-5, with D unresolved. This CDR3 spans 14 amino acids. Trimming cost V 4 bases and J 3 bases, with 13 bases left between them. Germline CDR1 is SGHRS and CDR2 is YFSETQ. CDR3 region: CASSAARREETQYF. Here the CDR3 DNA reads TGCGCCAGCAGCGCCGCTCGGCGAGAAGAGACCCAGTACTTC.

The gene calls are TRBV7-9 and TRBJ1-1, with unresolved D. The V gene's germline CDR1 is SEHNR and CDR2 FQNEAQ (reference sequence). Between the trimmed V and J ends, which lost 5 bases and 4 bases, there was a span of 11 bases. The CDR3 runs 13 residues. CDR3 sequence: CASSLAEVTEAFF. The CDR3 DNA is TGTGCCAGCAGCCTCGCGGAGGTCACTGAAGCTTTCTTT.

This clone was recorded once. Written as DNA, the CDR3 is TGTGCCAGCAGTAGGACAGGGGTACAAGAGACCCAGTACTTC. Its translation is CASSRTGVQETQYF. This sequence joins TRBV6-5 and TRBJ2-5, with TRBD1 identical over 9 bases. From germline, CDR1 is MNHEY and CDR2 SVGAGI. This CDR3 has 14 residues. J was trimmed by 2 bases and V by 5 bases; bases with no gene match: 3.

The chain carries TRBV4-3 and TRBJ1-2; 10 nucleotides line up with TRBD1. The V segment lost 4 bases and the J segment 5 bases; nucleotides outside the gene matches: 1. Germline CDR1 and CDR2: LGHNA and YSLEER. The CDR3 consists of 13 residues. The CDR3 protein is CASSPDRGYGYTF. The CDR3 nucleotides are TGCGCCAGCAGCCCGGACAGGGGGTATGGCTACACCTTC.

The V call is TRBV2, the J call TRBJ2-2; D not certain. V was pared by 4 bases and J by 7 bases, with 10 bases between. Germline CDR1 reads SNHLY; CDR2 reads FYNNEI. The CDR3 consists of 13 residues. For the CDR3, the DNA is TGTGCCAGCAGTGTGGTGGGGTACGGGGAGCTGTTTTTT. The encoded protein is CASSVVGYGELFF.

The J gene is TRBJ2-7, the V gene TRBV25-1, with D uncertain. The germline gives CDR1 MGHDK, CDR2 SYGVNS. The CDR3 runs 14 residues. Trimming stripped 1 base from V and 7 bases from J, with 14 bases between. The CDR3 bases are TGTGCCAGCAGTGAATCCGACGGCCTCCGGGAGCAGTACTTC. Translated: CASSESDGLREQYF.